Sequencing of this T cell receptor beta chain was carried out in a study of cytomegalovirus exposure and HLA in healthy donors. With respect to this clone: The antigen is unknown.

Primers for the PCR totalled 60 Vbeta and 13 Jbeta. Clones were read by immunoSEQ multiplex PCR, and TCRdb kept only the in-frame ones, dropping some. This sample has about 170,000 clones, with under 80% found just once. CDR1 is MNHEY and CDR2 is SMNVEV in the germline V gene (reference sequence). With 5 bases clipped from V and 4 bases from J, the junction kept 6 bases outside the gene matches. The CDR3 has 15 amino acids. General study findings and limits: It was reported in a later analysis that an Asian-associated ancestry cluster showed fewer N-insertions than the approximately 690-donor mean. Diagnosis of cytomegalovirus status made by the classifier reportedly showed high specificity and sensitivity. In a later analysis, at a false discovery rate of 0.05, roughly 17,000 TCR beta sequences matched HLA alleles. Most TCR sequences showed up rarely, but some public TCRs showed up in many donors.

This clonotype was sampled from a female donor in good health and CMV-seronegative. The sequenced material came from PBMCs. The V call is TRBV27, the J call TRBJ1-2; TRBD1 aligns across 11 bases. The CDR3 region is CASSRGTGGIYGYTF. CDR3 bases: TGTGCCAGCAGTAGGGGGACAGGGGGGATCTATGGCTACACCTTC.